Below are 20 T cell receptor beta chains sequenced from a single sample in a study of STAT5B mutations in CD4+ large granular lymphocyte leukemia (dated by TCRdb to 2021 to 2024). Libraries were built with the immunoSEQ multiplex PCR assay. This is the immuneACCESS table as TCRdb keeps it, with only in-frame sequences that have V and J called. A part of the clones is gone; compared with another copy, unresolved V genes explain less than half, and the rest is unexplained. Within this sample are tens of thousands of clones, with around 70% of them counted one time only. Of the sample, 1.5% is held by the ten largest clones. Sequencing used CD4+ T cells from blood buffy coats. Source of these receptors: a human donor in good health.

The chain employs TRBV5-1 and TRBJ2-7, with 8 bases aligning to TRBD2. The CDR3 loop spans 16 amino acids. Germline values: CDR1 SGHRS, CDR2 YFSETQ. Trimming took 0 bases from V and 2 from J; bases not matched to a gene: 7. The CDR3 DNA follows: TGCGCCAGCAGCTTGGCGGGGGGGGCCGGGACCTACGAGCAGTACTTC. This sequence encodes CASSLAGGAGTYEQYF. Together with reference TRBV5-1 and TRBJ2-7, the CDR3 gives the full variable domain: KAGVTQTPRYLIKTRGQQVTLSCSPISGHRSVSWYQQTPGQGLQFLFEYFSETQRNKGNFPGRFSGRQFSNSRSEMNVSTLELGDSALYLCASSLAGGAGTYEQYFGPGTRLTVT.

J is TRBJ1-1 and V is TRBV4-1; the D gene is possibly TRBD1 (5 bases). The CDR3 has 15 residues. V dropped 2 bases and J dropped 6 bases, with 16 bases sitting between them. Germline-derived CDR1 and CDR2 are MGHRA and YSYEKL. CDR3 loop: CASSQSSGGDAEAFF. CDR3 nucleotide sequence: TGCGCCAGCAGCCAATCAAGTGGGGGGGACGCTGAAGCTTTCTTT.

The chain combines TRBV9 with TRBJ2-3, with D unresolved. Trimming stripped 0 bases from V and 5 bases from J, with 7 bases between. This CDR3 has 13 residues. Germline V gene sequence: CDR1 SGDLS, CDR2 YYNGEE. This CDR3 is CASSVALLDTQYF. The CDR3 region has the DNA TGTGCCAGCAGCGTAGCTTTATTAGATACGCAGTATTTT.

The chain employs TRBV25-1 and TRBJ1-1; 9 bases fit TRBD1. V gave up 5 bases and J gave up 2 bases; unmatched junction bases: 6. The CDR3 extends over 15 amino acids. The germline gives CDR1 MGHDK, CDR2 SYGVNS. The CDR3 sequence is CASSSDRGINTEAFF. CDR3 in DNA: TGTGCCAGCAGTTCGGACAGGGGAATCAACACTGAAGCTTTCTTT. Complete variable domain (other parts from reference TRBV25-1 and TRBJ1-1): EADIYQTPRYLVIGTGKKITLECSQTMGHDKMYWYQQDPGMELHLIHYSYGVNSTEKGDLSSESTVSRIRTEHFPLTLESARPSHTSQYLCASSSDRGINTEAFFGQGTRLTVV.

The sample holds a few counts of this clone. Here the CDR3 reads CATSRGDWRVTEAFF. In DNA, the CDR3 is TGTGCCACCAGCAGAGGAGACTGGCGGGTCACTGAAGCTTTCTTT. This chain uses TRBV15 with TRBJ1-1; no definite D call. The CDR3 runs to 15 residues. V shed 1 base and J shed 4 bases, with 13 bases lying between them. Looked up from germline, CDR1 is LNHNV and CDR2 is YYDKDF (reference sequence).

This clone appeared a single time. The V and J genes are TRBV6-1 and TRBJ1-5; the D gene is possibly TRBD1 (6 bases). This CDR3 has 14 residues. Trimming stripped 6 bases from V and 5 bases from J, with 14 bases between. CDR1 is MNHNS, CDR2 SASEGT, per germline. CDR3 amino acids: CASRRGHLDQPQHF. CDR3 nucleotides: TGTGCCAGCAGAAGGGGACACCTAGATCAGCCCCAGCATTTT.

This rearrangement joins TRBV7-8 to TRBJ1-4; a possible D gene is TRBD1 (5 bases). This CDR3 contains 16 residues. V gave up 5 bases and J gave up 7 bases, with 20 bases separating them. Germline V gene data show CDR1 as SGHVS and CDR2 as FQNEAQ. In DNA form, the CDR3 reads TGTGCCAGCAGCACCCGAACAGGCCGCGCGAGTGAAAAACTGTTTTTT. Translation: CASSTRTGRASEKLFF.

This clone was observed once. This chain connects TRBV7-2 to TRBJ2-7; D gene uncertain. V was pared by 1 base and J by 3 bases, with 7 bases between. This CDR3 contains 13 residues. The germline V gene encodes CDR1 SGHTA and CDR2 FQGNSA. DNA of the CDR3: TGTGCCAGCAGCTTAGGTTCGGGCTACGAGCAGTACTTC. Translating it yields CASSLGSGYEQYF.

The CDR3: CASSQRGAGPGEQYF. The CDR3 region has the DNA TGTGCCAGCAGTCAGAGGGGAGCGGGGCCGGGGGAGCAGTACTTC. The J gene is TRBJ2-7, the V gene TRBV7-2, with TRBD2 matching over 7 bases. The germline V gene has CDR1 SGHTA and CDR2 FQGNSA. V was clipped by 6 bases and J by 7 bases; unmatched bases: 15. This CDR3 region has 15 residues.

The chain combines TRBV19 with TRBJ1-5, with a weak D call TRBD1 (6 bases). The V gene lost 6 bases and the J gene lost 5 bases, with 23 bases spanning the gap. Germline CDR1 and CDR2: LNHDA and SQIVND (reference sequence). CDR3 length: 17 amino acids. The CDR3 nucleotides read TGTGCCAGTAGACCCCCCGGTTCTGGGGGGGCGCATCAGCCCCAGCATTTT. Translated: CASRPPGSGGAHQPQHF.

The chain links TRBV18 to TRBJ2-5; TRBD1 is a possible D gene (5 bases). This CDR3 spans 13 amino acids. V lost 6 bases to trimming and J lost 7 bases, with 15 bases between them. Germline CDR1 reads KGHSH; CDR2 reads LQKENI. CDR3 sequence (DNA): TGTGCCAGCTCGCTACAGGTCATTCGGACCCAGTACTTC. It codes for CASSLQVIRTQYF.

This clone was detected once. J is TRBJ1-4 and V is TRBV14, with D possibly TRBD1 on 5 matching bases. The CDR3 is 14 residues long. V shed 4 bases and J shed 8 bases, with 14 bases lying between them. Germline assignment: CDR1 SGHDN and CDR2 FVKESK. The DNA of the CDR3 is TGTGCCAGCAGCCGGTCCGGGACGGCGGAAAAACTGTTTTTT. Residues: CASSRSGTAEKLFF.

The genes are TRBV18 and TRBJ2-7, with TRBD1 matching over 10 bases. With 3 bases clipped from V and 6 bases from J, the junction kept 2 bases outside the gene matches. The germline V gene encodes CDR1 KGHSH and CDR2 LQKENI. This CDR3 is built from 13 residues. CDR3 residues: CASSPRDRGEQYF. In DNA form, the CDR3 reads TGTGCCAGCTCACCGCGGGACAGGGGCGAGCAGTACTTC.

The chain employs TRBV9 and TRBJ1-6, with unresolved D. The germline CDR1 and CDR2 sequences are SGDLS and YYNGEE. The CDR3 runs 13 residues. Trimming removed 2 bases at V and 8 bases at J, with 8 bases between. As DNA, the CDR3 is TGTGCCAGCAGCGTCTCTGACGATTCACCCCTCCACTTT. Residues: CASSVSDDSPLHF.

The chain carries TRBV5-1 and TRBJ1-2; D might be TRBD1 (5 bases). The CDR3 length is 15 residues. Per germline, CDR1 SGHRS and CDR2 YFSETQ. The V end was cut by 3 bases, the J end by 4 bases, with 16 bases between. In DNA form, the CDR3 reads TGCGCCAGCAGCTCAGGGACGGAGGCGTCCTATGGCTACACCTTC. Translating it yields CASSSGTEASYGYTF. Together with reference TRBV5-1 and TRBJ1-2, the CDR3 gives the full variable domain: KAGVTQTPRYLIKTRGQQVTLSCSPISGHRSVSWYQQTPGQGLQFLFEYFSETQRNKGNFPGRFSGRQFSNSRSEMNVSTLELGDSALYLCASSSGTEASYGYTFGSGTRLTVV.

This chain joins TRBV7-2 and TRBJ1-4; tentatively, D is TRBD1 (5 bases). Germline CDR1 and CDR2: SGHTA and FQGNSA. This CDR3 comprises 13 residues. Trimming removed 5 bases at V and 5 bases at J, with 9 bases between. The CDR3 DNA is TGTGCCAGCAGCACCCGACAGAATGAAAAACTGTTTTTT. Its protein product is CASSTRQNEKLFF.

V is TRBV29-1 and J is TRBJ1-1, with TRBD1 matching 8 bases. Germline V lookup: CDR1 SQVTM, CDR2 ANQGSEA. V was pared by 6 bases and J by 1 base, with 22 bases of the junction left unmatched. This CDR3 spans 19 amino acids. For the CDR3, the DNA is TGCAGCGTCCAGACACTCGACAGGGGTTTTCAAGGTTGGAACACTGAAGCTTTCTTT. It is translated as CSVQTLDRGFQGWNTEAFF.

In its sample, this clone was seen once. The chain combines TRBV5-1 with TRBJ2-2, with D possibly matching TRBD2 (5 bases). V was trimmed by 4 bases and J by 5 bases, leaving 18 bases between them. CDR1 is SGHRS, CDR2 YFSETQ, per germline. The CDR3 runs to 16 residues. The CDR3 loop reads CASSPQVAPGTGELFF. The CDR3 coding sequence is TGCGCCAGCAGCCCCCAGGTAGCCCCGGGGACCGGGGAGCTGTTTTTT.

V gene TRBV28 combines with J gene TRBJ1-6, with 8 bases matching TRBD1. Trimming removed 3 bases from V and 8 bases from J; junction bases left unmatched: 6. Germline V gene data show CDR1 as MDHEN and CDR2 as SYDVKM. The CDR3 sequence is 15 residues long. The CDR3 DNA sequence: TGTGCCAGCAGTTTGCCCCAGGGGGCCTATTCACCCCTCCACTTT. It specifies CASSLPQGAYSPLHF.

This clone was found a few times. The chain joins TRBV14 to TRBJ1-6; no clear D gene. Trimming shortened V by 1 base and J by 8 bases, and 3 bases separated the two germline ends. CDR1 is SGHDN, CDR2 FVKESK, per germline. This CDR3 contains 12 residues. The CDR3 loop reads CASSQAYSPLHF. CDR3 DNA sequence: TGTGCCAGCAGCCAAGCTTATTCACCCCTCCACTTT.